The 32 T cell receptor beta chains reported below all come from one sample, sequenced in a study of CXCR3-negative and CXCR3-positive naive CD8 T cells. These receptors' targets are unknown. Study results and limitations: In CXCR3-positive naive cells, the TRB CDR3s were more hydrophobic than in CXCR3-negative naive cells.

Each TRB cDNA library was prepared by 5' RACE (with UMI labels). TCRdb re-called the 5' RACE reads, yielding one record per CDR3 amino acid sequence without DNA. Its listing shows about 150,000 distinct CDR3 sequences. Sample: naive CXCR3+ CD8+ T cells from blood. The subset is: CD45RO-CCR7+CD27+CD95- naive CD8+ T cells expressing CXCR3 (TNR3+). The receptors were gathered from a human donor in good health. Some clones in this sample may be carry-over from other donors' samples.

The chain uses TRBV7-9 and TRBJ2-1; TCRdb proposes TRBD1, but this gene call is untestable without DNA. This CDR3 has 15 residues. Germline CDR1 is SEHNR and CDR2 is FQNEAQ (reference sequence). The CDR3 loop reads CASSFPQGVYNEQFF.

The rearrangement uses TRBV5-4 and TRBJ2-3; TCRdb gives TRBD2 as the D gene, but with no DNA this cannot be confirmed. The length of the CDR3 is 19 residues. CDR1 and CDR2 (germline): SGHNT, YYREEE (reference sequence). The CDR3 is CASSLVGLAGVTVTDTQYF.

This CDR3 is CASSHRDSNYEQYF. The chain employs TRBV3-1 and TRBJ2-7; with no DNA, the TCRdb D assignment of TRBD1 cannot be verified. The germline gives CDR1 LGHDT, CDR2 YNNKEL (reference sequence). This CDR3 is 14 amino acids long.

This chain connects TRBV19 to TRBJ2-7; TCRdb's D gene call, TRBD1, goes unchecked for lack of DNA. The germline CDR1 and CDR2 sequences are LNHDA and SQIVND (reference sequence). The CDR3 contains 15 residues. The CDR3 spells CASSTLGESPYEQYF.

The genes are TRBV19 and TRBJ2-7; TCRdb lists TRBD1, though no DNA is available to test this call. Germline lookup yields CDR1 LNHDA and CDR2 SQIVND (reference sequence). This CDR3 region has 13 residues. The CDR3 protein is CASSINRYNEQYF.

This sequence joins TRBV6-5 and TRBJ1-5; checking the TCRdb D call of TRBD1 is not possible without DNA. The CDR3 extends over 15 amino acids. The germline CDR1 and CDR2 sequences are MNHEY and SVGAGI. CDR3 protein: CASSSGTGVNQPQHF.

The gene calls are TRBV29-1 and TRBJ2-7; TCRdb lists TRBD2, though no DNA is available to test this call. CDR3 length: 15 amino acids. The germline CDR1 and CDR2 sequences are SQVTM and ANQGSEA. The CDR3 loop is CSVAGAGSFLGEQYF.

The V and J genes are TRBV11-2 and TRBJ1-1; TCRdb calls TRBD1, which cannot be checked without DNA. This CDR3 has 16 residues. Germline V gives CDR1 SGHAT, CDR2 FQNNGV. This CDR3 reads CASRPGFTTTKEEAFF.

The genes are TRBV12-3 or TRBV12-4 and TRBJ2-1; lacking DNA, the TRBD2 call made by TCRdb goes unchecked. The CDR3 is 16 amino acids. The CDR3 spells CASSYGASGANNEQFF.

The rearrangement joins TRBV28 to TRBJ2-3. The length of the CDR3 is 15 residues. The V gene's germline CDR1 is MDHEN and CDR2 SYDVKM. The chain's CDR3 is CASSTRTVSTDTQYF.

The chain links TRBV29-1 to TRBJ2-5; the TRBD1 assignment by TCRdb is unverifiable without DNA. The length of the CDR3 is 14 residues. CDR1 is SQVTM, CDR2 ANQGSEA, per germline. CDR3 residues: CSVGARTEQETQYF.

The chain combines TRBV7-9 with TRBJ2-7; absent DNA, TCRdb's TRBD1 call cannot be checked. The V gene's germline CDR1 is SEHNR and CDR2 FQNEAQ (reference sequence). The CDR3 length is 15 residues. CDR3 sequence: CASSLARTGGREQYF.

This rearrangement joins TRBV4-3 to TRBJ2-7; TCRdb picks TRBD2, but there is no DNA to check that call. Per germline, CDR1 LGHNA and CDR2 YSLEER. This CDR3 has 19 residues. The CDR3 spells CASSRAEMGMREGYDEQYF.

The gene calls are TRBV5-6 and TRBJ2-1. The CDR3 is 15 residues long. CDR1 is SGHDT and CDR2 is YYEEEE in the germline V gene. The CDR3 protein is CASSLGQGSYNEQFF.

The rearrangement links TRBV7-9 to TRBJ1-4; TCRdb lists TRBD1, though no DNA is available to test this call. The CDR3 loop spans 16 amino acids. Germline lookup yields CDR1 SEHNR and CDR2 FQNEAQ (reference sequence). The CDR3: CASSEPDSATNEKLFF.

CDR3: CASSLDRGWFF. The chain couples TRBV7-9 to TRBJ2-1; there is no DNA to check the TCRdb D call of TRBD1. From germline, CDR1 is SEHNR and CDR2 FQNEAQ (reference sequence). This CDR3 has 11 residues.

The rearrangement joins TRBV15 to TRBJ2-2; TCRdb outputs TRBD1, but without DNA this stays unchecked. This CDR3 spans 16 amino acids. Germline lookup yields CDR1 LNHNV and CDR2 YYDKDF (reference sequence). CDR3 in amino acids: CATSRRSGPGTGELFF.

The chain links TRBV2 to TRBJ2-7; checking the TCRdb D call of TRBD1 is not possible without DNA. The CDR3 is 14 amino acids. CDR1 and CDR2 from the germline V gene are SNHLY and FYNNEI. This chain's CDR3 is CASSELRDGDEQYF.

The CDR3 sequence is CASSYLSGGPVEQYF. The V and J genes are TRBV5-1 and TRBJ2-7; absent DNA, TCRdb's TRBD2 call cannot be checked. The CDR3 sequence is 15 residues long. Germline V gives CDR1 SGHRS, CDR2 YFSETQ.

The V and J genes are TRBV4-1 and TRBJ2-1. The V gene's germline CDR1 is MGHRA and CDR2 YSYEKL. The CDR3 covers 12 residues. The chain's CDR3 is CASSQADNEQFF.

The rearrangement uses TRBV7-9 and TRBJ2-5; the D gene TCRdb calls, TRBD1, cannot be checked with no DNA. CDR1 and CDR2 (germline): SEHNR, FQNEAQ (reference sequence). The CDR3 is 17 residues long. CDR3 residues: CASSSTSGGTGEETQYF.

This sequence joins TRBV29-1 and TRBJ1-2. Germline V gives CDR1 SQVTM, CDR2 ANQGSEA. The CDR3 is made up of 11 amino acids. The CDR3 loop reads CSASEMSGYTF. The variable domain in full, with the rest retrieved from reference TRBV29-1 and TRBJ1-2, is SAVISQKPSRDICQRGTSLTIQCQVDSQVTMMFWYRQQPGQSLTLIATANQGSEATYESGFVIDKFPISRPNLTFSTLTVSNMSPEDSSIYLCSASEMSGYTFGSGTRLTVV.

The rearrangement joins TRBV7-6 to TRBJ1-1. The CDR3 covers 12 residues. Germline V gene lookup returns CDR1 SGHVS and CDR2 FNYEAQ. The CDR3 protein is CASRAENTEAFF.

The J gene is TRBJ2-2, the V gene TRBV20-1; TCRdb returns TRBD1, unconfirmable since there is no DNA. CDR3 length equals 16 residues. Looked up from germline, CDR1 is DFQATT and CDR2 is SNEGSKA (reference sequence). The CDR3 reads CSARSPGAGDTGELFF.

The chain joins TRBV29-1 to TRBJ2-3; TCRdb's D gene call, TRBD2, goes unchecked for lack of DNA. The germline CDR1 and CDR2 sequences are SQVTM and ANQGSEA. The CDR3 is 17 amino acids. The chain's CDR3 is CSALGLAGGPSTDTQYF.

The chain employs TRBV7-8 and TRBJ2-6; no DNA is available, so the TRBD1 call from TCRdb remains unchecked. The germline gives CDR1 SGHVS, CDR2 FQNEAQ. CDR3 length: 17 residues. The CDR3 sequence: CASSRVQALSGANVLTF.

The CDR3 sequence is CASGDTFYGYTF. The chain has TRBV6-1 and TRBJ1-2. Germline CDR1 and CDR2: MNHNS and SASEGT. The CDR3 runs to 12 residues.

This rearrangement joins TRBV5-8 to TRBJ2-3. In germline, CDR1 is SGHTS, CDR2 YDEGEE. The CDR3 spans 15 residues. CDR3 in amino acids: CASSSGQASTDTQYF.

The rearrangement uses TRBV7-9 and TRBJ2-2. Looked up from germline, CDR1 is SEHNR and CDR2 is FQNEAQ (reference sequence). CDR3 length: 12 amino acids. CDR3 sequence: CASRTVAGELFF.

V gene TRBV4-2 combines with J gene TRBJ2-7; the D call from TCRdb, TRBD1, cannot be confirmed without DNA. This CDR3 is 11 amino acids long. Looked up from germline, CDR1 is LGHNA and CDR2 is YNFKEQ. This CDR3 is CASSHGGEQYF.

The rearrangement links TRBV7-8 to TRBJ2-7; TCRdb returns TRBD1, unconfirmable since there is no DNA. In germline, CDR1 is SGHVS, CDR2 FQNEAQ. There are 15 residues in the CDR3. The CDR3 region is CASSFSATGSYEQYF.

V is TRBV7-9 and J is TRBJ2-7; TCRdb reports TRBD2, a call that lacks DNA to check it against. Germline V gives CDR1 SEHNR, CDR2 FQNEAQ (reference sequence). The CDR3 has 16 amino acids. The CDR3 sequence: CASSLGRGLAAYEQYF.